This TCR beta chain was sequenced for a study of blood T cell repertoires in COVID-19. At the level of the study: PBMCs, B-cell-depleted T cells, or T cells were the source of the cDNA or gDNA that made up the material.

Produced via immunoSEQ multiplex PCR; TCRdb's table is partial and in-frame only. The sample carries about 400,000 clones, roughly nine tenths recorded once. The CDR3 is made up of 15 amino acids. Germline assignment: CDR1 MDHEN and CDR2 SYDVKM. The ends were cut back, 1 base at V and 7 bases at J, with 16 bases in the middle. The receptor was derived from a man in his forties with acute or convalescent COVID-19. Sequencing was done on a sample of peripheral blood. V and J are TRBV28 and TRBJ1-2, with D possibly matching TRBD1 (5 bases). CDR3 nucleotides: TGTGCCAGCAGTTTATTTTCAGAAGGGCAGGGTGGCTACACCTTC. Protein product: CASSLFSEGQGGYTF.